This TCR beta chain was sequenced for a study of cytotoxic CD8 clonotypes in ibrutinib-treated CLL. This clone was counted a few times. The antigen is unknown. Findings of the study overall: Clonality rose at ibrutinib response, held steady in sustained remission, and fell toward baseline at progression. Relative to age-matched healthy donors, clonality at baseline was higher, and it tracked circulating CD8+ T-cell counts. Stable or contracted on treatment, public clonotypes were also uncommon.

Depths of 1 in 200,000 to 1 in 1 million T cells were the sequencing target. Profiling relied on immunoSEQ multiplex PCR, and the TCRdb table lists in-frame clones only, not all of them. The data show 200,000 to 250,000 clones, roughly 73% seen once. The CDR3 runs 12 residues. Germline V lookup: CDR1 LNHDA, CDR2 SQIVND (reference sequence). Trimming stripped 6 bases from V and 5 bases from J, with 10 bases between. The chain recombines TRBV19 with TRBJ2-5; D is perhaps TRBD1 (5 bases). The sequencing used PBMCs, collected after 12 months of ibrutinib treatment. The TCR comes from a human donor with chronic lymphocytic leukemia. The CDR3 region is CASSHKGETQYF. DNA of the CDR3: TGTGCCAGTAGCCACAAGGGGGAGACCCAGTACTTC.